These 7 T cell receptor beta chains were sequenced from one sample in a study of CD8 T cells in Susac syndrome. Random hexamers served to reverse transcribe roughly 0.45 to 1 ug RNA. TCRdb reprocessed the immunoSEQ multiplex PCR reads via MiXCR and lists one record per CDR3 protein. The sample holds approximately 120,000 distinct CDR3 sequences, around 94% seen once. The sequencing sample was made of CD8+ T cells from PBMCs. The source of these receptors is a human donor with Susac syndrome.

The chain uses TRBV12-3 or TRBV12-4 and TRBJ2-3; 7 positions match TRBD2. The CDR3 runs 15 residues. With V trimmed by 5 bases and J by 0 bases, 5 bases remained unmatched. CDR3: CASSPRDYSTDTQYF. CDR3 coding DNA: TGTGCCAGCAGTCCCCGGGACTATAGCACAGATACGCAGTATTTT.

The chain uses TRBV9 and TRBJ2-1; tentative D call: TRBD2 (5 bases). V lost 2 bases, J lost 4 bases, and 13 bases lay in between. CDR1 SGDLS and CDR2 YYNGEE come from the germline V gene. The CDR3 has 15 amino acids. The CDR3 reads CASSVTDGLYNEQFF. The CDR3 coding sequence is TGTGCCAGCAGCGTGACGGACGGACTTTACAATGAGCAGTTCTTC.

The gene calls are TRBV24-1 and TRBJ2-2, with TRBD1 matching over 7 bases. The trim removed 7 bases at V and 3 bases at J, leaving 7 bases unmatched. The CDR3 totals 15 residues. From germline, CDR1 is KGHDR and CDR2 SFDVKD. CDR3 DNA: TGTGCCACCAGCCCCGGGACAGCCGACACCGGGGAGCTGTTTTTT. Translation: CATSPGTADTGELFF.

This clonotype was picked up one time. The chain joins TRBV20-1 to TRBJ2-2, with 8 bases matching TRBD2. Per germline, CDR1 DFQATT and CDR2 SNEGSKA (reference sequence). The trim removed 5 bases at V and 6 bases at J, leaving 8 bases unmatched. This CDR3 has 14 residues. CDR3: CSASSGLEAGELFF. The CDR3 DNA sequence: TGCAGTGCTTCATCGGGACTAGAGGCCGGGGAGCTGTTTTTT.

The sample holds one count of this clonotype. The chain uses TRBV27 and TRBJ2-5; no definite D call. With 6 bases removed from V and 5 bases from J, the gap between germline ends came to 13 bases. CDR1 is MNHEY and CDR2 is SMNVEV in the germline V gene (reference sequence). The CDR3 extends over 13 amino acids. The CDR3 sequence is CASSDLRGETQYF. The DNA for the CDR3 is TGTGCCAGCAGCGATCTCCGTGGCGAGACCCAGTACTTC.

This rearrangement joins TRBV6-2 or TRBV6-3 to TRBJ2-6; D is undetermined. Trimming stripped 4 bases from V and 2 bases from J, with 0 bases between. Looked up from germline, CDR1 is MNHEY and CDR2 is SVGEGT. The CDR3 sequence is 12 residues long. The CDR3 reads CASSSGANVLTF. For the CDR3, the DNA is TGTGCCAGCAGTTCTGGGGCCAACGTCCTGACTTTC.

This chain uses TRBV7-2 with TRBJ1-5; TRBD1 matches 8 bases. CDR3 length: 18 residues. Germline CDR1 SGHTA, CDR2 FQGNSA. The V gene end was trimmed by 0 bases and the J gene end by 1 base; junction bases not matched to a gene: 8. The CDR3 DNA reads TGTGCCAGCAGCTTAGCCGGACAGGGACTTGTGAGCAATCAGCCCCAGCATTTT. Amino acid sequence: CASSLAGQGLVSNQPQHF.